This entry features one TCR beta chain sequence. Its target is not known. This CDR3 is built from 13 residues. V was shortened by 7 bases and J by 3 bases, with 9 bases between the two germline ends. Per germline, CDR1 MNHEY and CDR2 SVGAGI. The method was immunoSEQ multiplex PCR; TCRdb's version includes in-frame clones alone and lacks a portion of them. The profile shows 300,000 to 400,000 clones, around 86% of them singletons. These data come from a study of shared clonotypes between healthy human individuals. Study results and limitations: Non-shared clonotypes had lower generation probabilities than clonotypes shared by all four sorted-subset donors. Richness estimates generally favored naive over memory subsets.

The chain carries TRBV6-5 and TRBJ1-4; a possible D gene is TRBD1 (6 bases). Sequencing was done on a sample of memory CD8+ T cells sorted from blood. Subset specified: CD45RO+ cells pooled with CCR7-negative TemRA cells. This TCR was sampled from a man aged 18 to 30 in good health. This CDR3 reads CASKQGPNEKLFF. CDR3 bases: TGTGCCAGCAAACAGGGACCTAATGAAAAACTGTTTTTT.